Detailed here is one T cell receptor (beta chain). The V end was cut by 1 base, the J end by 0 bases, with 4 bases between. Germline V gene lookup returns CDR1 LGHNA and CDR2 YNFKEQ. The CDR3 extends over 14 amino acids. PCR primers comprised 60 Vbeta and 13 Jbeta primers. Produced via immunoSEQ multiplex PCR; TCRdb's table is partial and in-frame only. The sample holds approximately 100,000 clones, about four fifths seen once. This entry belongs to a study of cytomegalovirus exposure and HLA in healthy donors. The chain is built from TRBV4-2 and TRBJ1-5; D is ambiguous. Sequencing used PBMCs. This receptor was taken from a human donor in good health. CDR3 loop: CASSQAGSNQPQHF. In DNA form, the CDR3 reads TGTGCCAGCAGCCAAGCCGGTAGCAATCAGCCCCAGCATTTT.